This T cell receptor (beta chain) was identified during a study of shared clonotypes between healthy human individuals. Overall study findings and caveats: There were few donors, and this limited the genetic and exposure-history diversity represented.

Of note for this clone: Its target is not known. Relative to the germline gene, one junction end is altered; a read error may explain this.

There are 14 residues in the CDR3. Germline V gene sequence: CDR1 LNHDA, CDR2 SQIVND (reference sequence). Profiled with immunoSEQ multiplex PCR; TCRdb holds only in-frame clones, not every one. The table has hundreds of thousands of clones, 95% to 97% seen once. The gene calls are TRBV19 and TRBJ1-5, with 7 bases identical to TRBD1. Source material: memory CD8+ T cells sorted from blood. Documented subset: CD45RO+ cells pooled with CCR7-negative TemRA cells. The TCR comes from a man between 25 and 39 years old in good health. In DNA, the CDR3 is TGTGCCAGTAGAATAGCCCAGGGGGGTCAGCCCCAGCATTTT. Its protein product is CASRIAQGGQPQHF.